This T cell receptor (beta chain) was identified in a study of monozygotic twins with inflammatory bowel disease. From the 5' RACE reads, TCRdb lists one entry per CDR3 protein and no DNA. The specimen's table records 330,000 or so distinct CDR3 sequences. As concerns this clonotype: Its antigen remains unidentified.

CDR3 length equals 18 residues. Germline V gene lookup returns CDR1 MNHEY and CDR2 SMNVEV (reference sequence). Points from the study as a whole: Healthy co-twins had higher TCRbeta inverse Simpson diversity than their IBD twins. Among T cells, the various subtypes were not distinguishable. Other individuals had fewer clonotypes in common with IBD patients than with healthy twins, especially with disease activity.

This sequence originates from a human donor with ulcerative colitis or Crohn's disease, or a healthy co-twin of an affected twin (not recorded which). Sequencing was carried out using blood. The rearrangement uses TRBV27 and TRBJ2-1; TCRdb lists TRBD2, though no DNA is available to test this call. CDR3 residues: CASSQLAKTLGSYNEQFF.